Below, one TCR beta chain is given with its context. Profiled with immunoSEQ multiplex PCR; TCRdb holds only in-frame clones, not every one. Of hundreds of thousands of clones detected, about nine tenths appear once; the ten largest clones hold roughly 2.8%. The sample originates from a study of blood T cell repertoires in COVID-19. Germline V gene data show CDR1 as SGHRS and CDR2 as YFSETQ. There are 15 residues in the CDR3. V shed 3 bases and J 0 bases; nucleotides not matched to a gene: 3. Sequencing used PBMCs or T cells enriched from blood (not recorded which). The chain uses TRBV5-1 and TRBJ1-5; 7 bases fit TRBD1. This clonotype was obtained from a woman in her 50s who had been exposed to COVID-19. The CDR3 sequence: CASSWTGYSNQPQHF. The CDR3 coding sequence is TGCGCCAGCAGCTGGACAGGTTATAGCAATCAGCCCCAGCATTTT.